This entry lists 27 T cell receptor beta chains sequenced from one sample in a study of OX40 agonist ivuxolimab in advanced cancers. TCRdb keeps only in-frame clones here, not all; method: immunoSEQ multiplex PCR. The sample contains 30,000 to 35,000 clones, 70% to 85% of which appear only once. Sequences were derived from CD4+ or CD8+ T cells sorted from blood, sampled in a trial of the OX40 agonist ivuxolimab. All receptors derive from an adult with an advanced solid tumor such as melanoma, head and neck, liver or kidney cancer.

The chain couples TRBV11-3 to TRBJ2-2; possibly TRBD2 for D (5 bases). V was shortened by 4 bases and J by 2 bases, with 8 bases between the two germline ends. This CDR3 contains 14 residues. Germline V CDR1 and CDR2: SGHNT, YENEEA. CDR3 region: CASSSGFNTGELFF. CDR3 sequence (DNA): TGTGCCAGCAGCTCGGGATTTAACACCGGGGAGCTGTTTTTT.

This chain connects TRBV27 to TRBJ2-7; 9 nucleotides line up with TRBD2. Germline V gene sequence: CDR1 MNHEY, CDR2 SMNVEV (reference sequence). With 3 bases clipped from V and 2 bases from J, the junction kept 2 bases outside the gene matches. The CDR3 extends over 14 amino acids. The CDR3 loop is CASSFASGAYEQYF. The CDR3 bases are TGTGCCAGCAGTTTCGCTAGCGGGGCCTACGAGCAGTACTTC.

The V call is TRBV10-1, the J call TRBJ2-4; 7 bases map to TRBD1. CDR3 size: 19 residues. The junction had 12 bases not matched to a gene; V was cut back by 0 bases and J by 1 base. CDR1 WNHNN and CDR2 SYGVQD come from the germline V gene (reference sequence). The CDR3 coding sequence is TGCGCCAGCAGTGAGTCTAGAGGGGGCGGCCGCGGGGCCAAAAACATTCAGTACTTC. It encodes CASSESRGGGRGAKNIQYF.

The J gene is TRBJ2-1, the V gene TRBV19; no definite D call. The germline V gene encodes CDR1 LNHDA and CDR2 SQIVND (reference sequence). The ends were cut back, 5 bases at V and 3 bases at J, with 11 bases in the middle. CDR3 length equals 14 residues. CDR3 loop: CASSARHLYNEQFF. The DNA of the CDR3 is TGTGCCAGTAGTGCCCGACATCTCTACAATGAGCAGTTCTTC. Complete variable domain (other parts from reference TRBV19 and TRBJ2-1): DGGITQSPKYLFRKEGQNVTLSCEQNLNHDAMYWYRQDPGQGLRLIYYSQIVNDFQKGDIAEGYSVSREKKESFPLTVTSAQKNPTAFYLCASSARHLYNEQFFGPGTRLTVL.

The chain combines TRBV7-9 with TRBJ1-1; TRBD1 agrees at 7 bases. The CDR3 is 13 amino acids. J lost 3 bases, V lost 3 bases, and 1 base had no gene match. Germline V gene sequence: CDR1 SEHNR, CDR2 FQNEAQ (reference sequence). The CDR3 loop reads CASSFQGDTEAFF. The CDR3 DNA follows: TGTGCCAGCAGCTTTCAGGGGGACACTGAAGCTTTCTTT.

V is TRBV6-5 and J is TRBJ2-6; the D is unclear. The V gene's germline CDR1 is MNHEY and CDR2 SVGAGI. This CDR3 contains 15 residues. Trimming took 5 bases from V and 0 from J, leaving 8 bases between them. The CDR3 DNA is TGTGCCAGCAGTATGTTAAGCTCTGGGGCCAACGTCCTGACTTTC. Translated, it gives CASSMLSSGANVLTF.

CDR3 protein: CASSFFWGRRQFF. CDR3 DNA sequence: TGTGCCAGCAGTTTCTTTTGGGGGCGGAGGCAGTTCTTC. This chain connects TRBV27 to TRBJ2-1; D possibly corresponds to TRBD1 (6 bases). V shed 3 bases and J shed 12 bases, with 15 bases lying between them. From germline, CDR1 is MNHEY and CDR2 SMNVEV (reference sequence). This CDR3 is 13 amino acids long.

This chain joins TRBV2 and TRBJ2-1; D might be TRBD1 (5 bases). Trimming pared 5 bases from V and 4 bases from J, leaving 12 bases between. This CDR3 spans 14 amino acids. Germline loops: CDR1 SNHLY, CDR2 FYNNEI. Here the CDR3 reads CASSPGSRYNEQFF. The CDR3 DNA reads as TGTGCCAGCAGTCCAGGGTCCAGGTACAATGAGCAGTTCTTC. The whole variable domain, filled in from reference TRBV2 and TRBJ2-1, reads EPEVTQTPSHQVTQMGQEVILRCVPISNHLYFYWYRQILGQKVEFLVSFYNNEISEKSEIFDDQFSVERPDGSNFTLKIRSTKLEDSAMYFCASSPGSRYNEQFFGPGTRLTVL.

The V and J genes are TRBV5-1 and TRBJ1-1; a weak D match, TRBD1 (5 bases). Germline V CDR1 and CDR2: SGHRS, YFSETQ. This CDR3 has 15 residues. Trimming removed 2 bases at V and 5 bases at J, with 16 bases between. The CDR3 nucleotides are TGCGCCAGCAGCTTTAGCGGGACTAAGGTTACTGAAGCTTTCTTT. It translates to CASSFSGTKVTEAFF.

Concerning this clone itself: Germline and junction disagree at one end, which may indicate a read error. The J gene is TRBJ1-2, the V gene TRBV2, with D unresolved. This CDR3 comprises 11 residues. Germline CDR1 reads SNHLY; CDR2 reads FYNNEI. The CDR3 sequence: CASMAALESSF. In DNA form, the CDR3 reads TGTGCCAGCATGGCAGCCTTGGAGTCAAGCTTC.

The count of this clone is one. The chain combines TRBV27 with TRBJ1-5; a weak D match, TRBD1 (5 bases). Germline assignment: CDR1 MNHEY and CDR2 SMNVEV (reference sequence). The V end was cut by 6 bases, the J end by 4 bases, with 13 bases between. The CDR3 is 14 amino acids. CDR3 nucleotide sequence: TGTGCCAGCAGCCCCCGACGGGGGAATCAGCCCCAGCATTTT. It yields the protein CASSPRRGNQPQHF.

CDR3: CASSVTVIYGYTF. CDR3 DNA sequence: TGTGCCAGCAGCGTTACAGTGATCTATGGCTACACCTTC. The chain uses TRBV7-2 and TRBJ1-2; D unresolved. Per the germline V gene, CDR1 is SGHTA and CDR2 is FQGNSA. The V end was cut by 5 bases, the J end by 4 bases, with 11 bases between. The CDR3 sequence is 13 residues long.

The rearrangement uses TRBV10-2 and TRBJ2-1; 7 bases agree with TRBD1. V lost 5 bases, J lost 6 bases, and 19 bases stayed unmatched. Germline values: CDR1 WSHSY, CDR2 SAAADI. There are 18 residues in the CDR3. The CDR3 here is CASSIPSLTGDIGNEQFF. CDR3 nucleotides: TGCGCCAGCAGTATACCCTCCCTTACAGGGGACATAGGCAATGAGCAGTTCTTC.

The genes are TRBV30 and TRBJ1-2; 9 bases fit TRBD1. The CDR3 spans 15 residues. Germline CDR1 and CDR2: GTSNPN and SVGIG (reference sequence). J lost 5 bases, V lost 4 bases, and 11 bases had no gene match. The CDR3 here is CAWTKQDRGLYGYTF. CDR3 nucleotides: TGTGCCTGGACTAAACAGGACAGGGGATTATATGGCTACACCTTC.

The chain carries TRBV20-1 and TRBJ1-2; the D gene is possibly TRBD1 (5 bases). CDR1 is DFQATT and CDR2 is SNEGSKA in the germline V gene (reference sequence). Trimming stripped 5 bases from V and 8 bases from J, with 12 bases between. The CDR3 loop spans 11 amino acids. The CDR3 DNA sequence: TGCAGTGCTGGGACCGGGGGAGGCTACACCTTC. Encoded protein: CSAGTGGGYTF.

The gene calls are TRBV27 and TRBJ1-6; D is ambiguous. The CDR3 is made up of 12 amino acids. Germline assignment: CDR1 MNHEY and CDR2 SMNVEV (reference sequence). V was trimmed by 6 bases and J by 11 bases, leaving 11 bases between them. CDR3 sequence: CASRGSLTPLHF. The CDR3 DNA is TGTGCCAGCAGGGGCAGTCTGACACCCCTCCACTTT.

This chain links TRBV18 with TRBJ2-1, with a tentative D call TRBD2 (6 bases). The V and J ends lost 3 bases and 5 bases respectively, with 17 bases between them. Germline V lookup: CDR1 KGHSH, CDR2 LQKENI. This CDR3 spans 16 amino acids. The CDR3 sequence is CASSPRRAQGNNEQFF. The CDR3 DNA follows: TGTGCCAGCTCACCGAGGAGGGCGCAAGGAAACAATGAGCAGTTCTTC.

V usage is TRBV28 and J usage is TRBJ1-3; no reliable D call. CDR1 is MDHEN and CDR2 is SYDVKM in the germline V gene. The CDR3 has 14 residues. The V end lost 5 bases, the J end lost 0 bases, and 8 bases lay between the germline ends. The CDR3 here is CASSLPGSGNTIYF. The CDR3 DNA reads as TGTGCCAGCAGTCTCCCCGGCTCTGGAAACACCATATATTTT.

Here the CDR3 DNA reads TGTGCCAGCAGCTTGGTAGGGGATACGCAGTATTTT. Translating gives CASSLVGDTQYF. The chain employs TRBV5-6 and TRBJ2-3; D is ambiguous. Germline values: CDR1 SGHDT, CDR2 YYEEEE. The length of the CDR3 is 12 residues. V was pared by 0 bases and J by 6 bases, with 5 bases between.

The chain has TRBV4-1 and TRBJ1-1, with a weak D call TRBD1 (5 bases). Germline V gene lookup returns CDR1 MGHRA and CDR2 YSYEKL. V was trimmed by 2 bases and J by 1 base, leaving 11 bases between them. The CDR3 contains 15 residues. In nucleotides, the CDR3 is TGCGCCAGCAGCCAATGGATAACAGGGAACACTGAAGCTTTCTTT. Residues: CASSQWITGNTEAFF.

The chain uses TRBV6-6 and TRBJ2-7; maybe TRBD2 (5 bases). The CDR3 spans 11 residues. The germline V gene has CDR1 MNHNY and CDR2 SVGAGI (reference sequence). V gave up 2 bases and J gave up 6 bases, with 5 bases separating them. The CDR3: CASSYAGEQYF. The CDR3 bases are TGTGCCAGCAGTTACGCGGGCGAGCAGTACTTC.

This chain uses TRBV7-9 with TRBJ2-2; a possible D gene is TRBD1 (6 bases). The CDR3 spans 14 residues. Germline CDR1 reads SEHNR; CDR2 reads FQNEAQ (reference sequence). The V gene lost 5 bases and the J gene lost 3 bases, with 10 bases spanning the gap. CDR3 in DNA: TGTGCCAGCAGCCCGGACAGTTACACCGGGGAGCTGTTTTTT. Translation: CASSPDSYTGELFF.

The chain has TRBV5-1 and TRBJ1-2; the D is unclear. CDR1 is SGHRS, CDR2 YFSETQ, per germline. Between the trimmed V and J ends, which lost 2 bases and 5 bases, there was a span of 16 bases. This CDR3 region has 15 residues. The CDR3 reads CASSLDGQPRYGYTF. CDR3 DNA: TGCGCCAGCAGCTTAGACGGGCAGCCTAGATATGGCTACACCTTC.

The chain couples TRBV6-5 to TRBJ2-7, with a possible D match to TRBD1 (5 bases). This CDR3 is 14 amino acids long. In germline, CDR1 is MNHEY, CDR2 SVGAGI. The V and J ends lost 7 bases and 3 bases respectively, with 16 bases between them. The DNA for the CDR3 is TGTGCCAGCACCCTTGGTGGGGCTGGCTACGAGCAGTACTTC. Protein product: CASTLGGAGYEQYF.

This clone was seen only a few times. The rearrangement uses TRBV11-2 and TRBJ2-3; D possibly corresponds to TRBD1 (6 bases). CDR1 and CDR2 from the germline V gene are SGHAT and FQNNGV. The CDR3 length is 14 residues. V was shortened by 5 bases and J by 2 bases, with 11 bases between the two germline ends. The CDR3 loop reads CASSPRTDTDTQYF. CDR3 nucleotides: TGTGCCAGCAGCCCCCGGACAGACACAGATACGCAGTATTTT.

This chain joins TRBV20-1 and TRBJ2-7; D gene unclear. V was cut by 5 bases and J by 3 bases, with 5 bases left in between. The CDR3 spans 10 residues. Germline V gene data show CDR1 as DFQATT and CDR2 as SNEGSKA (reference sequence). The CDR3 DNA reads as TGCAGTGCTTCGGACTACGAGCAGTACTTC. It translates to CSASDYEQYF.

The chain couples TRBV18 to TRBJ2-1; 7 bases match TRBD1. The CDR3 has 12 residues. The ends lost 3 bases at V and 8 bases at J; junction bases unmatched: 1. Germline loops: CDR1 KGHSH, CDR2 LQKENI. CDR3 bases: TGTGCCAGCTCACCGGGGACAGATGAGCAGTTCTTC. It is translated as CASSPGTDEQFF.